One and the same sample provided the 14 T cell receptor beta chains below, sequenced in a study of blood T cell repertoires in COVID-19. The repertoire was sequenced with immunoSEQ multiplex PCR; TCRdb's copy has only in-frame clones and lacks some. The data show 95,000 to 150,000 clones, approximately 81% seen once. Specimen: peripheral blood. Receptors were obtained from a woman aged 80 or over with acute or convalescent COVID-19.

The rearrangement links TRBV19 to TRBJ2-1, with D possibly matching TRBD2 (5 bases). V lost 3 bases to trimming and J lost 5 bases, with 11 bases between them. The germline V gene encodes CDR1 LNHDA and CDR2 SQIVND (reference sequence). CDR3 length: 14 amino acids. The CDR3: CASSIRLANNEQFF. DNA for the CDR3: TGTGCCAGTAGTATCAGGCTAGCCAACAATGAGCAGTTCTTC.

The rearrangement links TRBV7-2 to TRBJ2-3, with D possibly TRBD1 on 6 matching bases. This CDR3 spans 16 amino acids. Germline assignment: CDR1 SGHTA and CDR2 FQGNSA. The V end was cut by 5 bases, the J end by 1 base, with 16 bases between. Written as DNA, the CDR3 is TGTGCCAGCAGCCCGGGAACAGGGTTAGGCACAGATACGCAGTATTTT. Translated: CASSPGTGLGTDTQYF.

This chain connects TRBV9 to TRBJ1-2, with D possibly being TRBD1 (5 bases). The CDR3 is made up of 15 amino acids. Germline assignment: CDR1 SGDLS and CDR2 YYNGEE. Trimming pared 0 bases from V and 7 bases from J, leaving 16 bases between. The CDR3 protein is CASSVEAGGVRGYTF. CDR3 in DNA: TGTGCCAGCAGCGTAGAGGCCGGGGGAGTGCGTGGCTACACCTTC.

This clone appeared a few times. The chain combines TRBV6-5 with TRBJ2-5; D remains ambiguous. Trimming took 7 bases from V and 3 from J, leaving 9 bases between them. This CDR3 contains 12 residues. CDR1 is MNHEY, CDR2 SVGAGI, per germline. The chain's CDR3 is CASTKREETQYF. The CDR3 DNA reads as TGTGCCAGCACCAAACGGGAAGAGACCCAGTACTTC.

The chain links TRBV7-2 to TRBJ2-1; weak D call: TRBD2 (7 bases). V lost 0 bases and J 0 bases, leaving 9 bases between the germline ends. Germline assignment: CDR1 SGHTA and CDR2 FQGNSA. This CDR3 has 16 amino acids. Here the CDR3 DNA reads TGTGCCAGCAGCTTAGCGGGGGGGGCCTCCTACAATGAGCAGTTCTTC. This encodes CASSLAGGASYNEQFF.

This chain connects TRBV28 to TRBJ2-3; D is unresolved. The V end lost 5 bases, the J end lost 13 bases, and 19 bases lay between the germline ends. The V gene's germline CDR1 is MDHEN and CDR2 SYDVKM. CDR3 length: 13 amino acids. CDR3 residues: CASSLKPQDLEYF. CDR3 in DNA: TGTGCCAGCAGTCTAAAACCTCAAGATTTGGAGTATTTT.

The CDR3 loop is CASSLEANQPQHF. In DNA, the CDR3 is TGTGCCAGCAGCTTAGAAGCGAATCAGCCCCAGCATTTT. The genes are TRBV7-8 and TRBJ1-5; no firm D call. V lost 1 base to trimming and J lost 4 bases, with 5 bases between them. The CDR3 length is 13 residues. The germline gives CDR1 SGHVS, CDR2 FQNEAQ.

This clone was detected a few times. The gene calls are TRBV7-4 and TRBJ2-7; the D is unclear. The CDR3 runs 16 residues. Germline loops: CDR1 SGHVT, CDR2 SQSDAQ. Deletions cut 5 bases from V and 2 bases from J, with 19 bases between. CDR3 sequence reads: CASSVPPSRVAYEQYF. The CDR3 DNA reads TGTGCCAGCAGCGTACCCCCCTCTCGGGTGGCCTACGAGCAGTACTTC. The full variable domain, its missing parts supplied by reference TRBV7-4 and TRBJ2-7, is GAGVSQSPRYKVAKRGRDVALRCDSISGHVTLYWYRQTLGQGSEVLTYSQSDAQRDKSGRPSGRFSAERPERSVSTLKIQRTEQGDSAVYLCASSVPPSRVAYEQYFGPGTRLTVT.

The rearrangement links TRBV19 to TRBJ2-3; 7 nucleotides agree with TRBD2. J lost 0 bases, V lost 5 bases, and 5 bases had no gene match. CDR1 and CDR2 (germline): LNHDA, SQIVND (reference sequence). The CDR3 length is 15 residues. The CDR3 coding sequence is TGTGCCAGTAGTCTACAGCGGGGTAGCACAGATACGCAGTATTTT. Translated: CASSLQRGSTDTQYF.

V usage is TRBV28 and J usage is TRBJ1-2, with TRBD1 matching 9 bases. CDR1 is MDHEN, CDR2 SYDVKM, per germline. V lost 6 bases and J lost 7; bases outside the gene matches: 15. The CDR3 runs 16 residues. Here the CDR3 DNA reads TGTGCCAGCAGGTTTCCCTGGGGACAGGGATTGGGTGGCTACACCTTC. Protein product: CASRFPWGQGLGGYTF.

This chain uses TRBV5-1 with TRBJ2-7, with 12 bases aligning to TRBD1. CDR1 is SGHRS, CDR2 YFSETQ, per germline. This CDR3 comprises 15 residues. Trimming cost V 2 bases and J 5 bases; bases outside gene matches: 5. The CDR3 loop is CASSFGTGGLHEQYF. CDR3 nucleotide sequence: TGCGCCAGCAGCTTCGGGACAGGGGGCCTCCACGAGCAGTACTTC. The full variable domain, completed using reference TRBV5-1 and TRBJ2-7, is KAGVTQTPRYLIKTRGQQVTLSCSPISGHRSVSWYQQTPGQGLQFLFEYFSETQRNKGNFPGRFSGRQFSNSRSEMNVSTLELGDSALYLCASSFGTGGLHEQYFGPGTRLTVT.

The chain uses TRBV7-2 and TRBJ2-1, with D perhaps TRBD1 (5 bases). The CDR3 length is 14 residues. Germline loops: CDR1 SGHTA, CDR2 FQGNSA. The V end was cut by 7 bases, the J end by 8 bases, with 18 bases between. Here the CDR3 DNA reads TGTGCCAGCACCCTGACACTCCCAGGGCATGAGCAGTTCTTC. Translated: CASTLTLPGHEQFF.

This chain links TRBV15 with TRBJ2-7, with TRBD2 identical over 7 bases. The CDR3 extends over 14 amino acids. From germline, CDR1 is LNHNV and CDR2 YYDKDF (reference sequence). J gave up 6 bases and V 0 bases, and 5 bases lay outside the gene matches. The CDR3 is CATSRDRGVGEQYF. In DNA, the CDR3 is TGTGCCACCAGCAGAGATCGGGGGGTTGGCGAGCAGTACTTC. Supplemented by reference TRBV15 and TRBJ2-7, the full variable domain reads DAMVIQNPRYQVTQFGKPVTLSCSQTLNHNVMYWYQQKSSQAPKLLFHYYDKDFNNEADTPDNFQSRRPNTSFCFLDIRSPGLGDTAMYLCATSRDRGVGEQYFGPGTRLTVT.

The V and J genes are TRBV7-6 and TRBJ1-5; D is unclear. Germline lookup yields CDR1 SGHVS and CDR2 FNYEAQ. The V gene lost 5 bases and the J gene lost 0 bases, with 8 bases spanning the gap. This CDR3 region has 14 residues. CDR3 protein: CASSPSFSNQPQHF. In DNA form, the CDR3 reads TGTGCCAGCAGCCCCTCTTTTAGCAATCAGCCCCAGCATTTT.